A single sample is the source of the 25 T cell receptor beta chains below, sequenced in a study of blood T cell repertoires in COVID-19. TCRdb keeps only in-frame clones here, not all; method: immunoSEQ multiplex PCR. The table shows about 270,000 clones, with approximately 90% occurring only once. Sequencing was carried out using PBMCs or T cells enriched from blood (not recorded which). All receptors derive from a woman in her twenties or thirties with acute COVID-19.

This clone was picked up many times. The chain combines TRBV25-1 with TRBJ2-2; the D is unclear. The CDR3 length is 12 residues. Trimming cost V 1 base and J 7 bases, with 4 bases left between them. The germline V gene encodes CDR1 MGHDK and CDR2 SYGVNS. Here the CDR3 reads CASSEFSGELFF. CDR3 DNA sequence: TGTGCCAGCAGTGAATTTAGCGGGGAGCTGTTTTTT.

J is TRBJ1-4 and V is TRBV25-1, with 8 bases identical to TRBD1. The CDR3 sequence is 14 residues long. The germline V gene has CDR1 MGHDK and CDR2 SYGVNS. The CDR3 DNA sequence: TGTGCAAGTTCGACAGGGGAAATTAATGAAAAACTGTTTTTT. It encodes CASSTGEINEKLFF. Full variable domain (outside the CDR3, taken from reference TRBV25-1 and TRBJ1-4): EADIYQTPRYLVIGTGKKITLECSQTMGHDKMYWYQQDPGMELHLIHYSYGVNSTEKGDLSSESTVSRIRTEHFPLTLESARPSHTSQYLCASSTGEINEKLFFGSGTQLSVL.

The CDR3 DNA reads as TGTGCCAGCAGGATACTAGCGCCGTCCTACGAGCAGTACTTC. Its protein product is CASRILAPSYEQYF. J is TRBJ2-7 and V is TRBV6-5; 7 bases match TRBD2. The germline V gene encodes CDR1 MNHEY and CDR2 SVGAGI. V lost 6 bases and J lost 1; bases outside the gene matches: 6. The CDR3 length is 14 residues.

CDR3 sequence: CASSDSVAPGGPQHF. CDR3 coding DNA: TGTGCCAGCAGTGACAGTGTGGCACCGGGAGGGCCCCAGCATTTT. The chain has TRBV2 and TRBJ1-5; D is unresolved. Germline V CDR1 and CDR2: SNHLY, FYNNEI. Trimming shortened V by 3 bases and J by 9 bases, and 18 bases separated the two germline ends. This CDR3 has 15 residues.

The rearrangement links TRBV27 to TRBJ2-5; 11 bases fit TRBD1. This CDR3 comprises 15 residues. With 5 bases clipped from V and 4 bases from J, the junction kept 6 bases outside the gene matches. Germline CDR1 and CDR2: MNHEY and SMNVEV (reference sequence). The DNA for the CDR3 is TGTGCCAGCAGTCTCCGGACAGGGGGCATAGAGACCCAGTACTTC. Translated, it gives CASSLRTGGIETQYF.

CDR3 protein: CASSWGLSLGDNEQFF. CDR3 coding DNA: TGTGCCAGCAGTTGGGGACTATCCCTTGGGGACAATGAGCAGTTCTTC. This chain links TRBV27 with TRBJ2-1; 7 bases match TRBD2. The CDR3 length is 16 residues. CDR1 MNHEY and CDR2 SMNVEV come from the germline V gene (reference sequence). Trimming at V came to 4 bases and at J to 5 bases, leaving 11 bases not matched to a gene.

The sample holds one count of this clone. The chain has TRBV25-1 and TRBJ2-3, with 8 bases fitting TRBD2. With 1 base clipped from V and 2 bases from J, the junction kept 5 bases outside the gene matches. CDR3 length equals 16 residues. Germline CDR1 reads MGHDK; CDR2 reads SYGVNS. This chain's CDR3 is CASSEWDSGTTDTQYF. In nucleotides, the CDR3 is TGTGCCAGCAGTGAATGGGATAGCGGGACCACAGATACGCAGTATTTT. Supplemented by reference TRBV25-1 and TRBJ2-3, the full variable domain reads EADIYQTPRYLVIGTGKKITLECSQTMGHDKMYWYQQDPGMELHLIHYSYGVNSTEKGDLSSESTVSRIRTEHFPLTLESARPSHTSQYLCASSEWDSGTTDTQYFGPGTRLTVL.

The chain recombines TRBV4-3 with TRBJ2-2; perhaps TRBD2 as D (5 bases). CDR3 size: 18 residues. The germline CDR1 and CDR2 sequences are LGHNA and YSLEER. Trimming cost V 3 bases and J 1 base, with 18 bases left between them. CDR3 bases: TGCGCCAGCAGCCAGGAGGACCCCCATTCGGAGAACACCGGGGAGCTGTTTTTT. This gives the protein CASSQEDPHSENTGELFF.

The CDR3 sequence: CASSFSVPNNEQFF. CDR3 DNA sequence: TGTGCCAGCAGTTTCAGCGTTCCCAACAATGAGCAGTTCTTC. The rearrangement links TRBV27 to TRBJ2-1; D is unresolved. Germline CDR1 and CDR2: MNHEY and SMNVEV (reference sequence). Trimming shortened V by 3 bases and J by 5 bases, and 11 bases separated the two germline ends. The length of the CDR3 is 14 residues.

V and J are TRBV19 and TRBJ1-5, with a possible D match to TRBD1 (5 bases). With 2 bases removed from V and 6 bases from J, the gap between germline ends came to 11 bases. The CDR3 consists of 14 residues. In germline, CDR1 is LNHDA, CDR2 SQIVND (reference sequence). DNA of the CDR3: TGTGCCAGTAGTATATATGGGGGAGGTCAGCCCCAGCATTTT. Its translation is CASSIYGGGQPQHF.

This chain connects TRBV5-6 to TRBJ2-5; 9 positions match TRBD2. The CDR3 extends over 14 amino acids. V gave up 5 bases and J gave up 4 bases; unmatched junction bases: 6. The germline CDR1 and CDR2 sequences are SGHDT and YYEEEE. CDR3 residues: CASRSAGGAETQYF. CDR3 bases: TGTGCCAGCAGATCAGCGGGAGGTGCAGAGACCCAGTACTTC. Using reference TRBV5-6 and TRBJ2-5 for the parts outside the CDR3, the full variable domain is DAGVTQSPTHLIKTRGQQVTLRCSPKSGHDTVSWYQQALGQGPQFIFQYYEEEERQRGNFPDRFSGHQFPNYSSELNVNALLLGDSALYLCASRSAGGAETQYFGPGTRLLVL.

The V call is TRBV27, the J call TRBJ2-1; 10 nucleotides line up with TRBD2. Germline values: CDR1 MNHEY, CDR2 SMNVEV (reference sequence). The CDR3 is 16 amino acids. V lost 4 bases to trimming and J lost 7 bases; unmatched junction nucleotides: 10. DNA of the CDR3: TGTGCCAGCAGTTCCCCACTAGCGGGAAGGGGAAATGAGCAGTTCTTC. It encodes CASSSPLAGRGNEQFF.

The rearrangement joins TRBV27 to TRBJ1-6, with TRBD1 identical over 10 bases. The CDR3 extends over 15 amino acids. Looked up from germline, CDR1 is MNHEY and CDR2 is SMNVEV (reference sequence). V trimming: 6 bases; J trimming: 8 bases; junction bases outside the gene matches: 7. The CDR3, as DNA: TGTGCCAGCAGGTTCTTTGGACAGGGGGATTCACCCCTCCACTTT. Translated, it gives CASRFFGQGDSPLHF.

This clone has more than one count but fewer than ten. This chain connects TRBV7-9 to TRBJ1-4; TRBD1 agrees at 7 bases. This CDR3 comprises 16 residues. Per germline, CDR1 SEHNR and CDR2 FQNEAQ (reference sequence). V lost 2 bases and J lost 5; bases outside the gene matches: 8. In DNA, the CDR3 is TGTGCCAGCAGCTTACCGACCTTGACAGGGAATGAAAAACTGTTTTTT. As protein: CASSLPTLTGNEKLFF.

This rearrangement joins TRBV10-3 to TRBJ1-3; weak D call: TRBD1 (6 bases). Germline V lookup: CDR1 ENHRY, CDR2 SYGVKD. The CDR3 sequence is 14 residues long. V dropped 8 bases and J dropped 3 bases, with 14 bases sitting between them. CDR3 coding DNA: TGTGCCATCGGCGGGGGCTTCAGTGGAAACACCATATATTTT. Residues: CAIGGGFSGNTIYF.

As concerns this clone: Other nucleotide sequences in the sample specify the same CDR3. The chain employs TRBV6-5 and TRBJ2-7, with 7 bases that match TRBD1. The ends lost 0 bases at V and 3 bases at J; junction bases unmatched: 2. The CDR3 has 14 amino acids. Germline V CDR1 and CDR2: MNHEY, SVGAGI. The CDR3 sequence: CASSYSRQGYEQYF. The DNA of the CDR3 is TGTGCCAGCAGTTACTCTAGACAGGGCTACGAGCAGTACTTC.

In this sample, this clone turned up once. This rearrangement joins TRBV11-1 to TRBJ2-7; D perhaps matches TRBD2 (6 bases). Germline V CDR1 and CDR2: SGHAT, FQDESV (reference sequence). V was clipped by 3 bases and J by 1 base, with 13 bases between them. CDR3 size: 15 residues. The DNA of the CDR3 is TGTGCCAGCAGCTTGCCCTCGGGACTTTCCTACGAGCAGTACTTC. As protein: CASSLPSGLSYEQYF. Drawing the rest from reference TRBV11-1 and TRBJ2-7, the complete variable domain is EAEVAQSPRYKITEKSQAVAFWCDPISGHATLYWYRQILGQGPELLVQFQDESVVDDSQLPKDRFSAERLKGVDSTLKIQPAELGDSAMYLCASSLPSGLSYEQYFGPGTRLTVT.

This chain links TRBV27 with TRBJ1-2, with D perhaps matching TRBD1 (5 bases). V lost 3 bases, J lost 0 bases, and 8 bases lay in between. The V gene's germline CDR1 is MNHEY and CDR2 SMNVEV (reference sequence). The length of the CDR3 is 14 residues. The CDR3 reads CASSLSGANYGYTF. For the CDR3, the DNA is TGTGCCAGCAGTTTGTCGGGGGCTAACTATGGCTACACCTTC.

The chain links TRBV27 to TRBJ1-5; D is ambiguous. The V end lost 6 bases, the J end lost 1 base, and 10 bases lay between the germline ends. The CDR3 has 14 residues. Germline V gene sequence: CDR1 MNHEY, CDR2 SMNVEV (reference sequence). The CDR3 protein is CASRRGVSNQPQHF. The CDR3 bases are TGTGCCAGCAGGAGAGGAGTAAGCAATCAGCCCCAGCATTTT.

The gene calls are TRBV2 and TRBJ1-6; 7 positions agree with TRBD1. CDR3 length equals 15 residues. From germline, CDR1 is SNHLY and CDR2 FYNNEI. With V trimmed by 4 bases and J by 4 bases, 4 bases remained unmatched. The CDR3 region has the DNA TGTGCCAGCAGTGCGGGGACAGTTTATAATTCACCCCTCCACTTT. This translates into CASSAGTVYNSPLHF.

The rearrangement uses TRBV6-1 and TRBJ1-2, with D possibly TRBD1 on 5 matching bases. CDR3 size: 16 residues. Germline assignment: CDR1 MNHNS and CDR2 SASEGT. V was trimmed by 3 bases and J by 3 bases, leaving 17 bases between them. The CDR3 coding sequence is TGTGCCAGCAGTGAGGGGGGGTACGGCCATGACTATGGCTACACCTTC. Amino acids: CASSEGGYGHDYGYTF.

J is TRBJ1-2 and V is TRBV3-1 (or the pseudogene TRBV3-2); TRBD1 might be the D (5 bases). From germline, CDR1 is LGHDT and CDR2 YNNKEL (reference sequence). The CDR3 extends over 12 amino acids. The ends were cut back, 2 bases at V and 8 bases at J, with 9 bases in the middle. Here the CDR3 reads CASSQYKGGYTF. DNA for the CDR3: TGTGCCAGCAGCCAATACAAGGGGGGCTACACCTTC.

The CDR3 sequence is CASSSLYEQFF. The CDR3 nucleotides read TGTGCCAGCAGTTCGCTATATGAGCAGTTCTTC. The chain is built from TRBV2 and TRBJ2-1; no clear D gene. Germline V lookup: CDR1 SNHLY, CDR2 FYNNEI. The germline V and J ends were trimmed by 5 bases and 8 bases, with 7 bases remaining between them. The length of the CDR3 is 11 residues.

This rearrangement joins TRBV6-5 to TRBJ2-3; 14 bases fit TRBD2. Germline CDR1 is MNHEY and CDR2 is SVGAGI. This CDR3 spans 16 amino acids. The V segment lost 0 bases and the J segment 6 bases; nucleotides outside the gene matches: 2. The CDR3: CASSYSGLAGVDTQYF. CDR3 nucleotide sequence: TGTGCCAGCAGTTACTCGGGACTAGCGGGAGTTGATACGCAGTATTTT.

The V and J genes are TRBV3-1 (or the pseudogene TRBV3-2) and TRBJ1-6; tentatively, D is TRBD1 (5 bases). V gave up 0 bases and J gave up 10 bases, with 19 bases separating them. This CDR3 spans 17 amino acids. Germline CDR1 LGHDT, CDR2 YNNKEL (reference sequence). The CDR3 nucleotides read TGTGCCAGCAGCCAAGATGCAGGGTTTGGATGGGGATCACCCCTCCACTTT. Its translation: CASSQDAGFGWGSPLHF.